These 20 T cell receptor beta chains came from one sample sequenced in a study of radiotherapy plus CTLA-4 blockade in lung cancer. Only in-frame clones appear in the TCRdb table, and some are missing; sequencing was by immunoSEQ multiplex PCR. Of about 80,000 clones listed, 84% are singletons. The specimen was peripheral blood, collected from a patient treated with radiotherapy plus ipilimumab. These receptors were taken from a human donor with non-small cell lung cancer who had stable disease on radiotherapy plus ipilimumab.

This sequence joins TRBV6-4 and TRBJ2-3; D is possibly TRBD2 (5 bases). Trimming took 5 bases from V and 6 from J, leaving 15 bases between them. This CDR3 spans 14 amino acids. The germline V gene has CDR1 MRHNA and CDR2 SNTAGT. CDR3 loop: CASSRERSGDTQYF. CDR3 nucleotide sequence: TGTGCCAGCAGTCGTGAGCGGAGTGGGGATACGCAGTATTTT.

This rearrangement joins TRBV7-9 to TRBJ2-5; 11 positions match TRBD2. The DNA matches TRBJ2-7 better at its end, which makes the J call doubtful. Per germline, CDR1 SEHNR and CDR2 FQNEAQ (reference sequence). This CDR3 has 15 residues. The CDR3 bases are TGTGCCAGCAGTCAAACTAGCGGGAGAATATACGAGCAGTACTTC. This gives the protein CASSQTSGRIYEQYF.

CDR3 sequence: CATSRDGNEQFF. Here the CDR3 DNA reads TGTGCCACCAGCAGAGATGGCAATGAGCAGTTCTTC. The chain has TRBV15 and TRBJ2-1, with no clear D. The germline V gene encodes CDR1 LNHNV and CDR2 YYDKDF (reference sequence). With 0 bases removed from V and 6 bases from J, the gap between germline ends came to 3 bases. This CDR3 has 12 amino acids.

The J gene is TRBJ2-5, the V gene TRBV9, with 7 bases matching TRBD2. The end of the DNA fits TRBJ2-7 better, so the J call may be wrong. The germline V gene has CDR1 SGDLS and CDR2 YYNGEE. CDR3 length: 13 amino acids. The CDR3 DNA is TGTGCCAGCAGCGCCGGGACTATCTACGAGCAGTACTTC. As protein: CASSAGTIYEQYF.

This clone showed up just a few times. The chain carries TRBV14 and TRBJ2-7, with TRBD2 matching over 8 bases. Germline-derived CDR1 and CDR2 are SGHDN and FVKESK. This CDR3 has 14 residues. V lost 7 bases to trimming and J lost 4 bases; unmatched junction nucleotides: 9. The CDR3 coding sequence is TGTGCCAGCACCTGGGACGGGGGGGGATACGAGCAGTACTTC. Translated, it gives CASTWDGGGYEQYF. Full variable domain (outside the CDR3, taken from reference TRBV14 and TRBJ2-7): EAGVTQFPSHSVIEKGQTVTLRCDPISGHDNLYWYRRVMGKEIKFLLHFVKESKQDESGMPNNRFLAERTGGTYSTLKVQPAELEDSGVYFCASTWDGGGYEQYFGPGTRLTVT.

The chain carries TRBV27 and TRBJ1-1; a possible D gene is TRBD1 (6 bases). The germline CDR1 and CDR2 sequences are MNHEY and SMNVEV (reference sequence). The germline V and J ends were trimmed by 3 bases and 3 bases, with 14 bases remaining between them. This CDR3 region has 15 residues. CDR3 in DNA: TGTGCCAGCAGTTTTTTTGGGGGCGCGGACACTGAAGCTTTCTTT. Its protein is CASSFFGGADTEAFF.

The rearrangement uses TRBV2 and TRBJ2-2; D might be TRBD1 or TRBD2, each matching 5 bases. The CDR3 consists of 16 residues. Trimming removed 5 bases from V and 4 bases from J, with 17 bases in between. Germline lookup yields CDR1 SNHLY and CDR2 FYNNEI. The CDR3 DNA reads TGTGCCAGCAGTACTACAGGTCGAGGGGTCACCGGGGAGCTGTTTTTT. Protein: CASSTTGRGVTGELFF.

This chain joins TRBV19 and TRBJ2-5, with 8 positions matching TRBD2. V shed 6 bases, J shed 0 bases, and the junction held 3 bases outside the gene matches. The CDR3 is 14 amino acids. The germline V gene encodes CDR1 LNHDA and CDR2 SQIVND (reference sequence). The CDR3 DNA is TGTGCCAGTAGCGGGAGGGCCCACCAAGAGACCCAGTACTTC. The encoded protein is CASSGRAHQETQYF.

This chain links TRBV9 with TRBJ2-5; TRBD2 matches at 14 bases. J lost 4 bases, V lost 4 bases, and 6 bases had no gene match. The CDR3 runs 16 residues. Germline loops: CDR1 SGDLS, CDR2 YYNGEE. Here the CDR3 reads CASSPSGLAGAETQYF. The CDR3 DNA sequence: TGTGCCAGCAGCCCCTCGGGACTAGCGGGAGCAGAGACCCAGTACTTC.

The chain links TRBV11-2 to TRBJ2-2; D not certain. Per the germline V gene, CDR1 is SGHAT and CDR2 is FQNNGV. The CDR3 length is 14 residues. Trimming shortened V by 5 bases and J by 4 bases, and 11 bases separated the two germline ends. Here the CDR3 DNA reads TGTGCCAGCAGCGAGAGTGTTGTCACCGGGGAGCTGTTTTTT. Translated: CASSESVVTGELFF. Full variable domain (rest looked up from reference TRBV11-2 and TRBJ2-2): EAGVAQSPRYKIIEKRQSVAFWCNPISGHATLYWYQQILGQGPKLLIQFQNNGVVDDSQLPKDRFSAERLKGVDSTLKIQPAKLEDSAVYLCASSESVVTGELFFGEGSRLTVL.

The chain has TRBV5-3 and TRBJ2-1; 7 bases fit TRBD1. TRBV5-3 is identified as an open reading frame with a role that is uncertain. The CDR3 covers 14 residues. The J segment lost 8 bases and the V segment lost 1 base, leaving 6 bases of the junction unmatched. This chain's CDR3 is CARSLIQGVYEQFF. Here the CDR3 DNA reads TGTGCCAGAAGCTTGATTCAGGGGGTATATGAGCAGTTCTTC.

V gene TRBV29-1 combines with J gene TRBJ1-5; D gene uncertain. The CDR3 is made up of 12 amino acids. The germline CDR1 and CDR2 sequences are SQVTM and ANQGSEA. V lost 4 bases, J lost 0 bases, and 4 bases lay in between. CDR3: CSVGDSNQPQHF. CDR3 bases: TGCAGCGTTGGGGATAGCAATCAGCCCCAGCATTTT.

The genes are TRBV4-1 and TRBJ2-1; TRBD2 matches 12 bases. The CDR3 extends over 17 amino acids. Germline V CDR1 and CDR2: MGHRA, YSYEKL. The trim removed 0 bases at V and 7 bases at J, leaving 7 bases unmatched. This CDR3 reads CASSQEAETSGRNEQFF. CDR3 sequence (DNA): TGCGCCAGCAGCCAAGAGGCGGAAACTAGCGGGAGGAATGAGCAGTTCTTC.

The chain recombines TRBV5-1 with TRBJ2-6, with D possibly matching TRBD1 (6 bases). The germline V gene has CDR1 SGHRS and CDR2 YFSETQ. CDR3 length: 18 amino acids. V gave up 0 bases and J gave up 0 bases, with 13 bases separating them. The CDR3 coding sequence is TGCGCCAGCAGCTTGGCCCTGGACAGCTACTCTGGGGCCAACGTCCTGACTTTC. It specifies CASSLALDSYSGANVLTF.

The J gene is TRBJ2-7, the V gene TRBV27; D remains ambiguous. Trimming removed 5 bases from V and 0 bases from J, with 8 bases in between. CDR3 length: 13 residues. Germline assignment: CDR1 MNHEY and CDR2 SMNVEV (reference sequence). The CDR3 sequence: CASSLRPSYEQYF. Written as DNA, the CDR3 is TGTGCCAGCAGTCTCCGGCCCTCCTACGAGCAGTACTTC.

This rearrangement joins TRBV28 to TRBJ1-1; no clear D. Germline lookup yields CDR1 MDHEN and CDR2 SYDVKM. V was cut by 8 bases and J by 2 bases, with 9 bases left in between. This CDR3 has 12 residues. CDR3 region: CASSVGNTEAFF. In nucleotides, the CDR3 is TGTGCCAGCTCGGTAGGCAACACTGAAGCTTTCTTT.

The rearrangement joins TRBV28 to TRBJ2-1; perhaps TRBD1 as D (6 bases). The V gene lost 3 bases and the J gene lost 3 bases, with 21 bases spanning the gap. Germline V lookup: CDR1 MDHEN, CDR2 SYDVKM. This CDR3 spans 18 amino acids. CDR3: CASSFVVSRSGVYNEQFF. Here the CDR3 DNA reads TGTGCCAGCAGTTTCGTGGTATCCAGGTCAGGGGTCTACAATGAGCAGTTCTTC.

This rearrangement joins TRBV28 to TRBJ1-3, with D perhaps matching TRBD1 (5 bases). There are 13 residues in the CDR3. The germline CDR1 and CDR2 sequences are MDHEN and SYDVKM. Trimming shortened V by 5 bases and J by 2 bases, and 7 bases separated the two germline ends. The CDR3 is CASSQGTGNTIYF. The DNA of the CDR3 is TGTGCCAGCAGTCAGGGAACTGGAAACACCATATATTTT.

J is TRBJ1-6 and V is TRBV6-5; TRBD1 aligns across 7 bases. The CDR3 has 14 residues. The germline gives CDR1 MNHEY, CDR2 SVGAGI. The trim removed 7 bases at V and 8 bases at J, leaving 8 bases unmatched. CDR3 in DNA: TGTGCCAGCAAGTTCCGGGACAGATATTCACCCCTCCACTTT. It translates to CASKFRDRYSPLHF.

This clone was seen only once. V is TRBV28 and J is TRBJ2-7; 7 nucleotides agree with TRBD1. There are 16 residues in the CDR3. The V gene end was trimmed by 7 bases and the J gene end by 3 bases; junction bases not matched to a gene: 15. Germline lookup yields CDR1 MDHEN and CDR2 SYDVKM. Here the CDR3 DNA reads TGTGCCAGCATGCCCCCGACAGGGCCCGATCACTACGAGCAGTACTTC. Residues: CASMPPTGPDHYEQYF.